This T cell receptor (beta chain) was profiled in a study of spatial heterogeneity in lung cancer. Study-wide background: Beta-chain sequences were consistently detected more often than alpha-chain sequences.

Time point specified: sample taken at primary tumor resection. This clonotype counts as medium-sized. What it binds is not known. Within a library made for alpha chains, this beta chain is off target, and its count is uninformative. Study-wide results and caveats: Expanded alpha and beta TCR counts within tumors tracked tumor mutation counts.

The presence of a unique molecular identifier marked each TCR cDNA molecule. TCRdb fed the 5' RACE reads into MiXCR, producing one record per CDR3 protein. This sample has some 2,700 distinct CDR3 sequences, with more than 15% found just once. This CDR3 comprises 17 residues. The germline gives CDR1 SEHNR, CDR2 FQNEAQ (reference sequence). Trimming cost V 5 bases and J 3 bases, with 21 bases left between them. The source is a male donor with early-stage non-small cell lung cancer. This material consisted of lung tumor tissue, taken at surgery. The chain couples TRBV7-9 to TRBJ2-3, with D perhaps assigned TRBD1 or TRBD2 (5 bases each). CDR3 in amino acids: CASSTPTGTRGTDTQYF. CDR3 DNA: TGTGCCAGCAGCACCCCCACCGGGACCCGAGGGACAGATACGCAGTATTTT. Full variable domain (remainder filled in from reference TRBV7-9 and TRBJ2-3): DTGVSQNPRHKITKRGQNVTFRCDPISEHNRLYWYRQTLGQGPEFLTYFQNEAQLEKSRLLSDRFSAERPKGSFSTLEIQRTEQGDSAMYLCASSTPTGTRGTDTQYFGPGTRLTVL.